The 23 T cell receptor beta chains reported below all come from one sample, sequenced in a study of cytomegalovirus exposure and HLA in healthy donors. PCR used 60 Vbeta primers and 13 Jbeta primers. Method: immunoSEQ multiplex PCR; TCRdb's copy keeps in-frame clones and lacks some. The sample contains over 80,000 clones, about 83% of which appear only once. Material: PBMCs. These receptors all stem from a man aged 55-75 years in good health and CMV-seropositive.

CDR3 DNA: TGCGCCAGCAGAAGGGGGACGGCGAACACTGAAGCTTTCTTT. Amino acid sequence: CASRRGTANTEAFF. The V and J genes are TRBV5-1 and TRBJ1-1; weak D call: TRBD1 (6 bases). CDR3 length equals 14 residues. V dropped 5 bases and J dropped 1 base, with 12 bases sitting between them. In germline, CDR1 is SGHRS, CDR2 YFSETQ.

This sequence joins TRBV4-1 and TRBJ2-3; 9 bases are shared with TRBD2. This CDR3 contains 19 residues. The germline CDR1 and CDR2 sequences are MGHRA and YSYEKL. V gave up 0 bases and J gave up 2 bases; unmatched junction bases: 12. The CDR3 bases are TGCGCCAGCAGCCAAGATTTTAGCGGGGGCCAAGGATTCACAGATACGCAGTATTTT. Translating gives CASSQDFSGGQGFTDTQYF.

The gene calls are TRBV18 and TRBJ1-1; D is unresolved. Germline-derived CDR1 and CDR2 are KGHSH and LQKENI. Deletions cut 5 bases from V and 0 bases from J, with 7 bases between. The length of the CDR3 is 13 residues. Written as DNA, the CDR3 is TGTGCCAGCTCAATGGAGATGAACACTGAAGCTTTCTTT. Protein sequence: CASSMEMNTEAFF.

V usage is TRBV19 and J usage is TRBJ1-3; D might be TRBD1 (6 bases). Per the germline V gene, CDR1 is LNHDA and CDR2 is SQIVND (reference sequence). This CDR3 region has 15 residues. V lost 7 bases, J lost 2 bases, and 15 bases lay in between. Here the CDR3 reads CASTQNTGTGNTIYF. The CDR3 nucleotides read TGTGCCAGTACCCAAAATACAGGGACTGGAAACACCATATATTTT. Looking up the rest from reference TRBV19 and TRBJ1-3 gives the full variable domain: DGGITQSPKYLFRKEGQNVTLSCEQNLNHDAMYWYRQDPGQGLRLIYYSQIVNDFQKGDIAEGYSVSREKKESFPLTVTSAQKNPTAFYLCASTQNTGTGNTIYFGEGSWLTVV.

The chain combines TRBV9 with TRBJ2-5; D remains unclear. In germline, CDR1 is SGDLS, CDR2 YYNGEE. The V end was cut by 4 bases, the J end by 1 base, with 11 bases between. This CDR3 is 14 amino acids long. CDR3 residues: CASSPPSSQETQYF. In DNA form, the CDR3 reads TGTGCCAGCAGCCCGCCCTCCAGCCAAGAGACCCAGTACTTC.

This chain uses TRBV6-5 with TRBJ2-3, with 8 nucleotides matching TRBD1. The CDR3 runs 14 residues. The ends lost 7 bases at V and 8 bases at J; junction bases unmatched: 11. Germline V gene sequence: CDR1 MNHEY, CDR2 SVGAGI. The CDR3, as DNA: TGTGCCAGCACACCCGACAGGGGATATGGTACGCAGTATTTT. It specifies CASTPDRGYGTQYF.

The chain links TRBV5-1 to TRBJ1-4; 10 nucleotides match TRBD1. With 2 bases clipped from V and 7 bases from J, the junction kept 5 bases outside the gene matches. CDR1 and CDR2 (germline): SGHRS, YFSETQ. This CDR3 region has 15 residues. The CDR3 sequence: CASSFGDRGSEKLFF. In DNA, the CDR3 is TGCGCCAGCAGCTTTGGGGACAGGGGCTCTGAAAAACTGTTTTTT.

This sequence joins TRBV7-9 and TRBJ1-1; D is perhaps TRBD1 (6 bases). In germline, CDR1 is SEHNR, CDR2 FQNEAQ (reference sequence). This CDR3 has 16 amino acids. V was clipped by 6 bases and J by 0 bases, with 17 bases between them. CDR3: CASSPPGTGMNTEAFF. Written as DNA, the CDR3 is TGTGCCAGCAGTCCCCCCGGAACAGGGATGAACACTGAAGCTTTCTTT. The complete variable domain, with remaining parts taken from reference TRBV7-9 and TRBJ1-1, reads DTGVSQNPRHKITKRGQNVTFRCDPISEHNRLYWYRQTLGQGPEFLTYFQNEAQLEKSRLLSDRFSAERPKGSFSTLEIQRTEQGDSAMYLCASSPPGTGMNTEAFFGQGTRLTVV.

This sequence joins TRBV7-9 and TRBJ2-7; TRBD1 aligns across 10 bases. Germline V CDR1 and CDR2: SEHNR, FQNEAQ (reference sequence). The ends lost 5 bases at V and 4 bases at J; junction bases unmatched: 11. The CDR3 spans 16 residues. This CDR3 is CASSTNPGTGEYEQYF. The DNA for the CDR3 is TGTGCCAGCAGCACCAACCCCGGGACAGGGGAATACGAGCAGTACTTC.

J is TRBJ1-6 and V is TRBV27, with TRBD1 matching over 10 bases. Germline values: CDR1 MNHEY, CDR2 SMNVEV (reference sequence). This CDR3 is 18 amino acids long. Germline trimming cut 6 bases from V and 7 bases from J; bases unmatched to any gene: 15. CDR3 in DNA: TGTGCCAGCAGACCAATCGCGGACAGGGGGACCATCAATTCACCCCTCCACTTT. It is translated as CASRPIADRGTINSPLHF.

The chain recombines TRBV18 with TRBJ2-2; TRBD1 matches 10 bases. Germline assignment: CDR1 KGHSH and CDR2 LQKENI. The V segment lost 6 bases and the J segment 5 bases; nucleotides outside the gene matches: 6. This CDR3 is 15 amino acids long. Here the CDR3 reads CASSPGTGVTGELFF. CDR3 sequence (DNA): TGTGCCAGCTCGCCCGGGACAGGGGTTACCGGGGAGCTGTTTTTT.

This clone was recorded only once. The rearrangement uses TRBV14 and TRBJ2-1; 9 bases agree with TRBD1. The CDR3 extends over 15 amino acids. With V trimmed by 4 bases and J by 4 bases, 5 bases remained unmatched. CDR1 and CDR2 (germline): SGHDN, FVKESK. The CDR3 bases are TGTGCCAGCAGCCGAGGGACAGGGAGATACAATGAGCAGTTCTTC. Protein sequence: CASSRGTGRYNEQFF.

The chain combines TRBV18 with TRBJ2-2; 8 bases fit TRBD1. V lost 6 bases to trimming and J lost 2 bases; unmatched junction nucleotides: 8. The CDR3 sequence is 16 residues long. The germline gives CDR1 KGHSH, CDR2 LQKENI. This CDR3 is CASSLQGVINTGELFF. The CDR3 DNA sequence: TGTGCCAGCTCGCTACAGGGGGTGATAAACACCGGGGAGCTGTTTTTT.

The V gene is TRBV6-5, the J gene TRBJ1-6; no reliable D call. CDR1 and CDR2 from the germline V gene are MNHEY and SVGAGI. The CDR3 loop spans 13 amino acids. The ends were cut back, 4 bases at V and 8 bases at J, with 9 bases in the middle. DNA for the CDR3: TGTGCCAGCAGTTCCGCGGGGTATTCACCCCTCCACTTT. It is translated as CASSSAGYSPLHF.

This chain joins TRBV6-5 and TRBJ2-7, with D possibly being TRBD1 (5 bases). There are 12 residues in the CDR3. Germline loops: CDR1 MNHEY, CDR2 SVGAGI. V lost 4 bases and J lost 2, with 6 bases in between. CDR3 DNA: TGTGCCAGCAGTTTGACAGCCTACGAGCAGTACTTC. This codes for CASSLTAYEQYF.

V and J are TRBV6-5 and TRBJ2-3; tentatively, D is TRBD1 (8 bases). The CDR3 is made up of 15 amino acids. Germline CDR1 reads MNHEY; CDR2 reads SVGAGI. Trimming shortened V by 4 bases and J by 3 bases, and 14 bases separated the two germline ends. CDR3 in DNA: TGTGCCAGCAGTTTAGGACAGGGACTAACAGATACGCAGTATTTT. This encodes CASSLGQGLTDTQYF.

The CDR3 protein is CATSLSGTGLNEQYF. As DNA, the CDR3 is TGTGCCACCTCTTTATCCGGGACAGGGTTAAACGAGCAGTACTTC. This rearrangement joins TRBV6-1 to TRBJ2-7; TRBD1 matches at 9 bases. CDR1 is MNHNS and CDR2 is SASEGT in the germline V gene. The trim removed 10 bases at V and 5 bases at J, leaving 15 bases unmatched. This CDR3 is 15 amino acids long.

Comment on this clone: Compared with germline, one end of the junction differs, possibly owing to a read error. The CDR3 protein is CASSSGTGGLNEQFF. The CDR3 DNA sequence: TGTGCTAGCAGTTCCGGGACAGGGGGCCTCAATGAGCAGTTCTTC. The V and J genes are TRBV7-7 and TRBJ2-1; 12 nucleotides agree with TRBD1. The CDR3 totals 15 residues. Germline CDR1 reads SSHAT; CDR2 reads FNYEAQ (reference sequence).

The chain joins TRBV5-4 to TRBJ2-5; D perhaps matches TRBD1 (6 bases). The CDR3 totals 13 residues. V lost 4 bases and J lost 5, with 12 bases in between. Germline V lookup: CDR1 SGHNT, CDR2 YYREEE (reference sequence). The CDR3 coding sequence is TGTGCCAGCAGCCTCAGGGGTGGGGAGACCCAGTACTTC. Translation: CASSLRGGETQYF.

For this clone: One junction end disagrees with the germline gene, perhaps due to a read error. The same CDR3 can be traced to other DNA sequences in this sample. The chain recombines TRBV18 with TRBJ2-3; D gene uncertain. Germline V gene sequence: CDR1 KGHSH, CDR2 LQKENI. The CDR3 sequence is 16 residues long. CDR3 in DNA: TGTGCCAGCTCACCACCCCCCGTGAGGAGCACGGATACGCAGTATTTT. It translates to CASSPPPVRSTDTQYF.

The chain combines TRBV6-1 with TRBJ2-1; 10 bases line up with TRBD1. Germline trimming cut 2 bases from V and 8 bases from J; bases unmatched to any gene: 12. The CDR3 has 17 amino acids. Germline-derived CDR1 and CDR2 are MNHNS and SASEGT. CDR3 sequence reads: CASSEYRRTGGFDEQFF. As DNA, the CDR3 is TGTGCCAGCAGTGAATATCGGAGGACAGGGGGTTTCGATGAGCAGTTCTTC.

This chain joins TRBV27 and TRBJ2-1; no clear D. V was clipped by 5 bases and J by 5 bases, with 19 bases between them. Germline CDR1 is MNHEY and CDR2 is SMNVEV (reference sequence). CDR3 length equals 16 residues. CDR3 in amino acids: CASSDLLRKKNNEQFF. In nucleotides, the CDR3 is TGTGCCAGCAGTGACTTGCTCCGTAAGAAGAACAATGAGCAGTTCTTC.

This sequence joins TRBV7-9 and TRBJ2-1, with D possibly TRBD1 on 6 matching bases. Trimming left V 5 bases short and J 0 bases short, with 11 bases between. Per germline, CDR1 SEHNR and CDR2 FQNEAQ (reference sequence). The CDR3 spans 15 residues. The DNA of the CDR3 is TGTGCCAGCAGCGCCACAGGGAGCTCCTACAATGAGCAGTTCTTC. Its protein is CASSATGSSYNEQFF.